The 27 T cell receptor beta chains listed next were all sequenced from one sample in a study of blood T cells in healthy people across ages. Primed by a sample-barcoded 5' primer and a J-beta primer mix, a second PCR proceeded for about 6 to 12 cycles. TCRdb analysed the 5' RACE reads with MiXCR anew, one entry per CDR3 protein. Seen here are 600,000 or so distinct CDR3 sequences, about 30% observed once, and the top ten hold approximately 14%. Sequenced: blood. The receptors were gathered from a woman of 80 years or more in good health.

There are many counts of this clonotype. The V and J genes are TRBV4-3 and TRBJ2-7; D gene ambiguous. Germline CDR1 reads LGHNA; CDR2 reads YSLEER. The CDR3 is 14 residues long. The V end was cut by 0 bases, the J end by 5 bases, with 11 bases between. The CDR3 sequence is CASSQDVIDHEQYF. The DNA for the CDR3 is TGCGCCAGCAGCCAAGATGTTATCGACCACGAGCAGTACTTC.

This chain uses TRBV12-3 or TRBV12-4 with TRBJ2-7; 9 bases align to TRBD2. The CDR3 spans 15 residues. V was clipped by 2 bases and J by 5 bases; unmatched bases: 7. For the CDR3, the DNA is TGTGCCAGCAGTTTACTGGCGGGGGGGCTCAACGAGCAGTACTTC. As protein: CASSLLAGGLNEQYF.

This clonotype was observed a handful of times. This rearrangement joins TRBV21-1 to TRBJ1-3; the tabulated D call, TRBD1, remains unverified against the DNA. TRBV21-1 constitutes a pseudogene. The CDR3 length is 16 residues. The CDR3 coding sequence is TGTGCCAGCAGCCCATTTTCGGGATTCTCTGGAAACACCATATATTTT. Translating it yields CASSPFSGFSGNTIYF.

The chain has TRBV25-1 and TRBJ1-5; 7 positions match TRBD1. The V and J ends lost 1 base and 8 bases, in that order; junction bases with no gene match: 11. CDR1 is MGHDK, CDR2 SYGVNS, per germline. CDR3 length: 16 residues. The chain's CDR3 is CASSESRQGGGEPQHF. The DNA of the CDR3 is TGTGCCAGCAGTGAATCCCGGCAGGGGGGTGGTGAGCCCCAGCATTTT.

This clonotype was counted ten times or more. V and J are TRBV6-1 and TRBJ2-4, with 8 bases that match TRBD1. V trimming: 6 bases; J trimming: 7 bases; junction bases outside the gene matches: 2. The CDR3 is 12 amino acids. Germline values: CDR1 MNHNS, CDR2 SASEGT. The CDR3 DNA follows: TGTGCCAGCAGGGACAGGGCGAACATTCAGTACTTC. This encodes CASRDRANIQYF.

Turning to this clonotype: One end of the junction is discordant with germline, which a read error may explain. The chain is built from TRBV6-1 and TRBJ2-1, with TRBD2 matching 8 bases. Germline lookup yields CDR1 MNHNS and CDR2 SASEGT. The CDR3 length is 14 residues. The CDR3 region is CASRSGGSYNEQVF. CDR3 in DNA: TGTGCCAGCAGGTCGGGGGGGTCCTACAATGAGCAGGTCTTC.

The V gene is TRBV30, the J gene TRBJ2-3, with 7 bases lining up with TRBD2. The length of the CDR3 is 13 residues. CDR1 and CDR2 from the germline V gene are GTSNPN and SVGIG (reference sequence). Trimming removed 8 bases from V and 1 base from J; junction bases left unmatched: 6. CDR3 coding DNA: TGTGCCCTTGCGAGCGGGGGCACAGATACGCAGTATTTT. Translation gives CALASGGTDTQYF.

A remark on this clonotype: This could be a read error, since a much larger clone is one nucleotide away. V is TRBV7-2 and J is TRBJ2-7, with D perhaps TRBD2 (6 bases). V was cut by 3 bases and J by 6 bases, with 18 bases left in between. CDR3 length: 15 amino acids. From germline, CDR1 is SGHTA and CDR2 FQGNSA. The CDR3 is CASSLSTGGVSEQYF. CDR3 nucleotide sequence: TGTGCCAGCAGCTTGTCTACCGGGGGTGTTAGCGAGCAGTACTTC.

This clonotype was counted many times. V is TRBV7-2 and J is TRBJ2-5, with 8 positions matching TRBD2. Germline CDR1 is SGHTA and CDR2 is FQGNSA. V lost 5 bases and J lost 0; bases outside the gene matches: 11. This CDR3 spans 17 amino acids. In DNA form, the CDR3 reads TGTGCCAGCAGCGAATTTCCCGGGACTAGGGACCAAGAGACCCAGTACTTC. Amino acids: CASSEFPGTRDQETQYF.

The rearrangement joins TRBV20-1 to TRBJ1-6; D remains unclear. This CDR3 is 15 amino acids long. V lost 1 base and J 9 bases, leaving 16 bases between the germline ends. The germline V gene encodes CDR1 DFQATT and CDR2 SNEGSKA (reference sequence). The CDR3 sequence is CSARVLQVEGSPLHF. The CDR3 DNA follows: TGCAGTGCTAGAGTTCTTCAGGTGGAAGGTTCACCCCTCCACTTT.

This clonotype has a count of ten or more. V and J are TRBV12-3 or TRBV12-4 and TRBJ2-1; D uncertain. V lost 2 bases to trimming and J lost 8 bases, with 10 bases between them. The CDR3 is 13 amino acids. The chain's CDR3 is CASSLTPSHEQFF. CDR3 in DNA: TGTGCCAGCAGTTTAACTCCGAGCCATGAGCAGTTCTTC.

This clonotype came up many times. The chain's CDR3 is CASSAGLAGLGSYNEQFF. CDR3 in DNA: TGTGCCAGCAGCGCAGGACTAGCGGGGTTAGGTTCCTACAATGAGCAGTTCTTC. The chain joins TRBV9 to TRBJ2-1; 12 bases line up with TRBD2. V was clipped by 3 bases and J by 1 base; unmatched bases: 8. The CDR3 is made up of 18 amino acids. The germline V gene has CDR1 SGDLS and CDR2 YYNGEE.

This clonotype was observed a few times. The rearrangement uses TRBV6-2 or TRBV6-3 and TRBJ1-5; D call uncertain. V was shortened by 0 bases and J by 6 bases, with 15 bases between the two germline ends. The CDR3 has 16 amino acids. Germline V gene lookup returns CDR1 MNHEY and CDR2 SVGEGT. CDR3 region: CASSYSVGRVSQPQHF. CDR3 bases: TGTGCCAGCAGTTACTCGGTGGGTCGGGTGAGTCAGCCCCAGCATTTT.

At least ten counts were recorded for this clonotype. The chain uses TRBV6-2 or TRBV6-3 and TRBJ2-5; 7 bases line up with TRBD1. Germline CDR1 is MNHEY and CDR2 is SVGEGT. Trimming at V came to 7 bases and at J to 5 bases, leaving 16 bases not matched to a gene. The CDR3 sequence is 16 residues long. CDR3 sequence (DNA): TGTGCCAGCAACGATGAAACAGGGGCCACTCAGGAGACCCAGTACTTC. Amino acid sequence: CASNDETGATQETQYF.

The chain has TRBV6-6 and TRBJ1-6; no definite D call. Germline V gene sequence: CDR1 MNHNY, CDR2 SVGAGI (reference sequence). The CDR3 is 16 residues long. V was pared by 5 bases and J by 9 bases, with 20 bases between. CDR3 sequence reads: CASSHYSTGLASPLHF. The CDR3 DNA follows: TGTGCCAGCAGTCACTATTCGACGGGATTGGCTTCACCCCTCCACTTT.

In this sample, this clonotype turned up a few times. The chain employs TRBV24-1 and TRBJ2-2; D is unclear. V was cut by 0 bases and J by 1 base, with 11 bases left in between. The CDR3 spans 17 residues. Per the germline V gene, CDR1 is KGHDR and CDR2 is SFDVKD. The CDR3: CATSDLYPARNTGELFF. In DNA form, the CDR3 reads TGTGCCACCAGTGATTTGTATCCAGCGAGGAACACCGGGGAGCTGTTTTTT.

This chain links TRBV7-2 with TRBJ1-1; no definite D call. Germline V gene sequence: CDR1 SGHTA, CDR2 FQGNSA. V lost 2 bases, J lost 0 bases, and 16 bases lay in between. There are 17 residues in the CDR3. The CDR3 is CASSLRSAVSMNTEAFF. Written as DNA, the CDR3 is TGTGCCAGCAGCTTAAGGAGTGCAGTTTCCATGAACACTGAAGCTTTCTTT.

This clonotype has at least ten counts. The chain joins TRBV30 to TRBJ2-5; possibly TRBD2 for D (6 bases). The CDR3 is 14 amino acids. The V end lost 2 bases, the J end lost 4 bases, and 14 bases lay between the germline ends. Germline assignment: CDR1 GTSNPN and CDR2 SVGIG (reference sequence). Written as DNA, the CDR3 is TGTGCCTGGAGTCAGGACGGAGGGAGAGAGACCCAGTACTTC. This gives the protein CAWSQDGGRETQYF. Full variable domain (remainder filled in from reference TRBV30 and TRBJ2-5): SQTIHQWPATLVQPVGSPLSLECTVEGTSNPNLYWYRQAAGRGLQLLFYSVGIGQISSEVPQNLSASRPQDRQFILSSKKLLLSDSGFYLCAWSQDGGRETQYFGPGTRLLVL.

This clonotype has at least ten counts. The rearrangement uses TRBV12-3 or TRBV12-4 and TRBJ1-6; D remains unclear. CDR3 length: 14 residues. Trimming stripped 3 bases from V and 4 bases from J, with 7 bases between. CDR3: CASSFEDYNSPLHF. Here the CDR3 DNA reads TGTGCCAGCAGTTTCGAAGATTATAATTCACCCCTCCACTTT.

This clonotype showed up many times. The V call is TRBV3-1, the J call TRBJ2-1, with 11 bases fitting TRBD2. CDR3 length: 17 residues. The junction had 11 bases not matched to a gene; V was cut back by 1 base and J by 9 bases. Germline V gives CDR1 LGHDT, CDR2 YNNKEL (reference sequence). CDR3 DNA: TGTGCCAGCAGCCAAGTAGTGCTAACTAGCGGGGGTACTGAGCAGTTCTTC. As protein: CASSQVVLTSGGTEQFF.

This chain uses TRBV12-3 or TRBV12-4 with TRBJ2-3; possible D gene TRBD2, 6 bases. The CDR3 sequence is 15 residues long. V lost 1 base to trimming and J lost 15 bases, with 23 bases between them. CDR3 nucleotide sequence: TGTGCCAGCAGTTTAGGGGGGGTGGGAGCAGATGTGGAATATTTT. It specifies CASSLGGVGADVEYF.

This clonotype appeared many times. The chain joins TRBV29-1 to TRBJ2-2, with D perhaps given as TRBD1 or TRBD2 (5 bases each). Germline V gene data show CDR1 as SQVTM and CDR2 as ANQGSEA. CDR3 size: 12 residues. In DNA form, the CDR3 reads TGCGTCGGGGCATTGAACACCGGGGAGCTGTTTTTT. Translated: CVGALNTGELFF.

This clonotype has a single count. V and J are TRBV9 and TRBJ2-7; D is uncertain. The germline gives CDR1 SGDLS, CDR2 YYNGEE. Trimming stripped 2 bases from V and 7 bases from J, with 16 bases between. CDR3 length: 14 amino acids. The CDR3 reads CASSVARFNNEQYF. For the CDR3, the DNA is TGTGCCAGCAGCGTCGCCCGCTTTAACAATGAGCAGTACTTC.

This clonotype was recorded many times. The chain joins TRBV2 to TRBJ1-5; D is ambiguous. This CDR3 is 12 amino acids long. CDR1 is SNHLY, CDR2 FYNNEI, per germline. V was shortened by 5 bases and J by 1 base, with 3 bases between the two germline ends. DNA of the CDR3: TGTGCCAGCAGTCGCAGCAATCAGCCCCAGCATTTT. Amino acid sequence: CASSRSNQPQHF.

On this clonotype itself: It may be a read error: a sequence one base away is much more abundant. The conserved phenylalanine or tryptophan is not found at the CDR3 terminus, so this likely reflects a read error. The chain employs TRBV5-6 and TRBJ2-3; D may be TRBD2 (5 bases). Germline lookup yields CDR1 SGHDT and CDR2 YYEEEE. Trimming left V 2 bases short and J 7 bases short, with 11 bases between. This CDR3 is 13 amino acids long. The CDR3 DNA follows: TGTGCCAGCAGCTTCCTCGAGGGTAATACGCAGTATTCT. This gives the protein CASSFLEGNTQYS.

Of note for this clonotype: A much larger clone is a single base away; this may be a read error. The V gene is TRBV6-2 or TRBV6-3, the J gene TRBJ2-4; D not resolved. The J call may be faulty, since TRBJ2-5 better matches the DNA end. The CDR3 is made up of 11 amino acids. The germline V gene has CDR1 MNHEY and CDR2 SVGEGT. This chain's CDR3 is CACTSRETQYF. The CDR3 DNA is TGTGCCTGCACGTCTCGAGAGACCCAGTACTTC.

For this clonotype: At one end the junction does not follow the germline gene, possibly because of a read error. The chain combines TRBV11-2 with TRBJ2-2, with D perhaps TRBD2 (5 bases). The CDR3 sequence is 15 residues long. Germline V gene sequence: CDR1 SGHAT, CDR2 FQNNGV. The CDR3 region is CASSFSAARTGERFF. CDR3 coding DNA: TGTGCCAGCAGCTTTTCCGCAGCTAGGACCGGGGAGCGGTTTTTT. The whole variable domain, remainder taken from reference TRBV11-2 and TRBJ2-2, is EAGVAQSPRYKIIEKRQSVAFWCNPISGHATLYWYQQILGQGPKLLIQFQNNGVVDDSQLPKDRFSAERLKGVDSTLKIQPAKLEDSAVYLCASSFSAARTGERFFGEGSRLTVL.